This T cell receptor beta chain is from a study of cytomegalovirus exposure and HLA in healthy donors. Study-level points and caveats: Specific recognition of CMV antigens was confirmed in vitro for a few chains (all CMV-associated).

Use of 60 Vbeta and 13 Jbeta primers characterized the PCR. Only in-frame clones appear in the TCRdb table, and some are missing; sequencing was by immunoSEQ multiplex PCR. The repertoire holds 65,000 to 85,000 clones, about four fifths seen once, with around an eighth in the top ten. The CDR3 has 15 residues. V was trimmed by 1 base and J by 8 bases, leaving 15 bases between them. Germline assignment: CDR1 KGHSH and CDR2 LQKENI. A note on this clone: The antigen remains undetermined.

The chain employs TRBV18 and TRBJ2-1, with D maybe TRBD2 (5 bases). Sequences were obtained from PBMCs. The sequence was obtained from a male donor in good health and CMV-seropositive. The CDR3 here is CASSPLERRWDEQFF. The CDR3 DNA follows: TGTGCCAGCTCACCACTTGAGCGGAGGTGGGATGAGCAGTTCTTC.